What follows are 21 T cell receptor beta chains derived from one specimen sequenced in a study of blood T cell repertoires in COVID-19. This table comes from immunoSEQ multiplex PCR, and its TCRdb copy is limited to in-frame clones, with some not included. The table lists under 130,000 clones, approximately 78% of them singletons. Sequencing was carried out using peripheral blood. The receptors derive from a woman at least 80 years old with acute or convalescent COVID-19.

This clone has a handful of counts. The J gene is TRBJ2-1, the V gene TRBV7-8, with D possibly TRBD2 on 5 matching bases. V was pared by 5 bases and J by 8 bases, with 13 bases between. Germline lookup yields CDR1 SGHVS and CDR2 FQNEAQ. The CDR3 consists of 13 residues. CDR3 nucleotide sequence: TGTGCCAGCAGCCTTGGACTGGGCGATGAGCAGTTCTTC. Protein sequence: CASSLGLGDEQFF. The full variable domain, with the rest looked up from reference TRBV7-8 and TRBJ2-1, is GAGVSQSPRYKVAKRGQDVALRCDPISGHVSLFWYQQALGQGPEFLTYFQNEAQLDKSGLPSDRFFAERPEGSVSTLKIQRTQQEDSAVYLCASSLGLGDEQFFGPGTRLTVL.

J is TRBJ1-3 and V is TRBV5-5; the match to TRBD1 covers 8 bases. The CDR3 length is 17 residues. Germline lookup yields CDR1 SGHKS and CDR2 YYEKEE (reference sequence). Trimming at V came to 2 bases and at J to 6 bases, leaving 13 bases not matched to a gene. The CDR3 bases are TGTGCCAGCAGCTTAGACATCGGGACAGGTCCGGAAAACACCATATATTTT. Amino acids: CASSLDIGTGPENTIYF.

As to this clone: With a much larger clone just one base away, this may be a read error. The DNA for the CDR3 is TGTGCCAGCAGCCAAGATACAGGGGCTCAGCCCCAGCATTTT. Protein sequence: CASSQDTGAQPQHF. The chain couples TRBV3-1 (or the pseudogene TRBV3-2) to TRBJ1-5; 7 bases are shared with TRBD1. The CDR3 runs 14 residues. From germline, CDR1 is LGHDT and CDR2 YNNKEL (reference sequence). Trimming cost V 0 bases and J 6 bases; bases outside gene matches: 2.

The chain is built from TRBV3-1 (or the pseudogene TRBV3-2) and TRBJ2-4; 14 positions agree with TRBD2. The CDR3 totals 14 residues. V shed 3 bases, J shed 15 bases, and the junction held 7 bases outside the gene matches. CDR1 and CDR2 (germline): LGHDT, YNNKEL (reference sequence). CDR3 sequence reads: CASSQGLAGDLRYF. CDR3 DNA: TGTGCCAGCAGCCAGGGACTAGCGGGAGACCTACGGTACTTC.

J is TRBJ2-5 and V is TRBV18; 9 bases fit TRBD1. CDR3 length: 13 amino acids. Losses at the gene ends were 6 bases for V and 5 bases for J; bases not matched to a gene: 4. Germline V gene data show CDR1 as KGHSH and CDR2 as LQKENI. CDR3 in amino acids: CASSWDRAETQYF. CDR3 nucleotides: TGTGCCAGCTCTTGGGACAGGGCTGAGACCCAGTACTTC. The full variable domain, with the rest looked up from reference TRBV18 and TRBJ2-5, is NAGVMQNPRHLVRRRGQEARLRCSPMKGHSHVYWYRQLPEEGLKFMVYLQKENIIDESGMPKERFSAEFPKEGPSILRIQQVVRGDSAAYFCASSWDRAETQYFGPGTRLLVL.

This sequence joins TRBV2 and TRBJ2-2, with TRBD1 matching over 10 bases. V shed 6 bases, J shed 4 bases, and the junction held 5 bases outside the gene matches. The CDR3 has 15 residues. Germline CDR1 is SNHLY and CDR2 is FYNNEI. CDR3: CASRPRDRGTGELFF. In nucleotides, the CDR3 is TGTGCCAGCAGACCCCGGGACAGGGGCACCGGGGAGCTGTTTTTT.

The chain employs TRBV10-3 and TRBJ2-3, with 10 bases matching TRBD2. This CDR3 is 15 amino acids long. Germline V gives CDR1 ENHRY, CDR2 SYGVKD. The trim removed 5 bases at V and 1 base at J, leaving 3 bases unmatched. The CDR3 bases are TGTGCCATCAGTACCGGGACTAGCGGCACAGATACGCAGTATTTT. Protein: CAISTGTSGTDTQYF.

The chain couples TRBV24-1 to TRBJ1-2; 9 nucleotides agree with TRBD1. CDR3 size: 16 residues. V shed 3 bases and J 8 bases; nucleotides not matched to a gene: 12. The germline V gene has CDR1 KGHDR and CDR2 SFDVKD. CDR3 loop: CATSDRPGTGLGGYTF. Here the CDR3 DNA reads TGTGCCACCAGTGATCGTCCCGGGACAGGGTTGGGAGGCTACACCTTC.

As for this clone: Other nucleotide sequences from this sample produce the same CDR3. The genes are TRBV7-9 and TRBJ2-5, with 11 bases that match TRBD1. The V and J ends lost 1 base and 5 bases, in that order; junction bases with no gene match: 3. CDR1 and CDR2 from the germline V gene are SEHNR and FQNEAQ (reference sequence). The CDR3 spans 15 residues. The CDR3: CASSLGTGGRETQYF. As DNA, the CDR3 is TGTGCCAGCAGCTTAGGGACAGGGGGCCGGGAGACCCAGTACTTC.

The CDR3 is CASSYNKGAGETQYF. In DNA form, the CDR3 reads TGTGCCAGCAGCTATAACAAGGGGGCAGGGGAGACCCAGTACTTC. The chain uses TRBV7-2 and TRBJ2-5; 7 nucleotides match TRBD1. The CDR3 runs 15 residues. Germline loops: CDR1 SGHTA, CDR2 FQGNSA. V lost 4 bases to trimming and J lost 5 bases; unmatched junction nucleotides: 10.

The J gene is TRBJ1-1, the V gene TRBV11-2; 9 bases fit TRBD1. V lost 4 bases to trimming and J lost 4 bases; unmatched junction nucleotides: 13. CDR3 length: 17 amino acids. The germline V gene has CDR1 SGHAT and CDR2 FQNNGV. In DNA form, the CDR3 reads TGTGCCAGCAGCTCTCTCCGACAGGGGGTAGTGAGCACTGAAGCTTTCTTT. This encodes CASSSLRQGVVSTEAFF.

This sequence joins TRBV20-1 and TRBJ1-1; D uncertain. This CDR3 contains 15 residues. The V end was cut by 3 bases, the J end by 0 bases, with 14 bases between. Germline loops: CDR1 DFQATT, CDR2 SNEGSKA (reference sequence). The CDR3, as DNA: TGCAGTGCTAGTTTCCCGGGGTACTTGAACACTGAAGCTTTCTTT. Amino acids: CSASFPGYLNTEAFF.

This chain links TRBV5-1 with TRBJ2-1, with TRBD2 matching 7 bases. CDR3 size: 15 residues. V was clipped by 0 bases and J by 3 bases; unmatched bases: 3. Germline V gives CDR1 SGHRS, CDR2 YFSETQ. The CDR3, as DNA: TGCGCCAGCAGCTTGGAGGCGGGGGACTACAATGAGCAGTTCTTC. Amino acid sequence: CASSLEAGDYNEQFF.

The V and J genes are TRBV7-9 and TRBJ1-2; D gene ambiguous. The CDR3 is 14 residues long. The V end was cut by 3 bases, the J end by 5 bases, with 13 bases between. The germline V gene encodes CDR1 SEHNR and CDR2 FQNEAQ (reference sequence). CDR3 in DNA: TGTGCCAGCAGCTTCTCCGGAGAGGGTTATGGCTACACCTTC. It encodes CASSFSGEGYGYTF.

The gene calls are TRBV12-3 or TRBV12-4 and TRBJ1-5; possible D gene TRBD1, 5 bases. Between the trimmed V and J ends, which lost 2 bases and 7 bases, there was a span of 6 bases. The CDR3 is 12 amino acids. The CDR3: CASSLWGQPQHF. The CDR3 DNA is TGTGCCAGCAGTTTATGGGGCCAGCCCCAGCATTTT.

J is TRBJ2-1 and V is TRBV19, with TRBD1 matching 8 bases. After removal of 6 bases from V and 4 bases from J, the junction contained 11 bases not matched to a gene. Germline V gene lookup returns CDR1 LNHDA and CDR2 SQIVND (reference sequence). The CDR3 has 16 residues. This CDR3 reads CASRPGGTGVYNEQFF. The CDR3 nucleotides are TGTGCCAGTAGACCGGGCGGGACAGGAGTTTACAATGAGCAGTTCTTC.

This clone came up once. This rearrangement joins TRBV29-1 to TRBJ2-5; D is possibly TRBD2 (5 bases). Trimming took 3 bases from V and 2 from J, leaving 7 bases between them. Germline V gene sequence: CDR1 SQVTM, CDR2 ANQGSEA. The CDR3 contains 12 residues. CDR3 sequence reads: CSVEGSQETQYF. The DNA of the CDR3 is TGCAGCGTTGAGGGGAGTCAAGAGACCCAGTACTTC.

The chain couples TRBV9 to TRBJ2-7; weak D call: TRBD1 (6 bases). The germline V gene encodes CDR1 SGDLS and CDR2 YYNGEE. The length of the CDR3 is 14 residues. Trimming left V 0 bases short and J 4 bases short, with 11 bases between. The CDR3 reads CASSVDARGYEQYF. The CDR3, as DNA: TGTGCCAGCAGCGTAGATGCCAGGGGTTACGAGCAGTACTTC.

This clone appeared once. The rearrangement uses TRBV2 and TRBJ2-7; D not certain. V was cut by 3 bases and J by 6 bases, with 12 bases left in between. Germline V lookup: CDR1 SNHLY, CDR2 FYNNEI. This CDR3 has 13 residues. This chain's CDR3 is CASSERMMVEQYF. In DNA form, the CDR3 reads TGTGCCAGCAGTGAGCGGATGATGGTCGAGCAGTACTTC.

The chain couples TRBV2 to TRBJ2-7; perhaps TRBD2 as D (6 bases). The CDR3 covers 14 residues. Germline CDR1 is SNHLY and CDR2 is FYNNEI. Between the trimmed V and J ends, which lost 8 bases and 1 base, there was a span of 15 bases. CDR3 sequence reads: CASGGTYGSYEQYF. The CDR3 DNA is TGTGCCAGCGGTGGGACTTACGGATCCTACGAGCAGTACTTC. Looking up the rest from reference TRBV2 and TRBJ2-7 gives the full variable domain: EPEVTQTPSHQVTQMGQEVILRCVPISNHLYFYWYRQILGQKVEFLVSFYNNEISEKSEIFDDQFSVERPDGSNFTLKIRSTKLEDSAMYFCASGGTYGSYEQYFGPGTRLTVT.

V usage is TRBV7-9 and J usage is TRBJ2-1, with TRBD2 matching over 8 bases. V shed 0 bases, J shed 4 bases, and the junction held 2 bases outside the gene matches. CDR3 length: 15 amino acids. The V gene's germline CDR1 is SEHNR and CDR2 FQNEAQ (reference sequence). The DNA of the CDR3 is TGTGCCAGCAGCTTAGCTAGCGGGACTTACAATGAGCAGTTCTTC. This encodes CASSLASGTYNEQFF.